The present T cell receptor beta chain was sequenced within a study of tumor and adjacent non-tumor tissue in lung cancer. Germline V CDR1 and CDR2: LGHNA, YSLEER. The CDR3 has 15 residues. V dropped 0 bases and J dropped 6 bases, with 11 bases sitting between them. Study conclusions and caveats: In normal lung, the top 100 clones were significantly more dominant than in tumor.

TCRbeta libraries were built with three rounds of nested PCR, modified from ARM-PCR. A single record per CDR3 protein comes from TCRdb applying MiXCR to the multiplex PCR reads. The sample yields 90,000 to 110,000 distinct CDR3 sequences, roughly three fifths seen once. This clonotype came up many times. Its matching antigen is unknown. The template was RNA from unsorted bulk tissue. This non-tumor lung sample came from over 3 cm beyond the tumor edge. The clonotype was recovered from a man aged 55 to 69 with non-small cell lung cancer. V and J are TRBV4-3 and TRBJ2-2; D gene unclear. Material for sequencing was distant non-tumor lung tissue. CDR3 DNA sequence: TGCGCCAGCAGCCAAGAACCCAGTAGCTCCGGGGAGCTGTTTTTT. The encoded protein is CASSQEPSSSGELFF.